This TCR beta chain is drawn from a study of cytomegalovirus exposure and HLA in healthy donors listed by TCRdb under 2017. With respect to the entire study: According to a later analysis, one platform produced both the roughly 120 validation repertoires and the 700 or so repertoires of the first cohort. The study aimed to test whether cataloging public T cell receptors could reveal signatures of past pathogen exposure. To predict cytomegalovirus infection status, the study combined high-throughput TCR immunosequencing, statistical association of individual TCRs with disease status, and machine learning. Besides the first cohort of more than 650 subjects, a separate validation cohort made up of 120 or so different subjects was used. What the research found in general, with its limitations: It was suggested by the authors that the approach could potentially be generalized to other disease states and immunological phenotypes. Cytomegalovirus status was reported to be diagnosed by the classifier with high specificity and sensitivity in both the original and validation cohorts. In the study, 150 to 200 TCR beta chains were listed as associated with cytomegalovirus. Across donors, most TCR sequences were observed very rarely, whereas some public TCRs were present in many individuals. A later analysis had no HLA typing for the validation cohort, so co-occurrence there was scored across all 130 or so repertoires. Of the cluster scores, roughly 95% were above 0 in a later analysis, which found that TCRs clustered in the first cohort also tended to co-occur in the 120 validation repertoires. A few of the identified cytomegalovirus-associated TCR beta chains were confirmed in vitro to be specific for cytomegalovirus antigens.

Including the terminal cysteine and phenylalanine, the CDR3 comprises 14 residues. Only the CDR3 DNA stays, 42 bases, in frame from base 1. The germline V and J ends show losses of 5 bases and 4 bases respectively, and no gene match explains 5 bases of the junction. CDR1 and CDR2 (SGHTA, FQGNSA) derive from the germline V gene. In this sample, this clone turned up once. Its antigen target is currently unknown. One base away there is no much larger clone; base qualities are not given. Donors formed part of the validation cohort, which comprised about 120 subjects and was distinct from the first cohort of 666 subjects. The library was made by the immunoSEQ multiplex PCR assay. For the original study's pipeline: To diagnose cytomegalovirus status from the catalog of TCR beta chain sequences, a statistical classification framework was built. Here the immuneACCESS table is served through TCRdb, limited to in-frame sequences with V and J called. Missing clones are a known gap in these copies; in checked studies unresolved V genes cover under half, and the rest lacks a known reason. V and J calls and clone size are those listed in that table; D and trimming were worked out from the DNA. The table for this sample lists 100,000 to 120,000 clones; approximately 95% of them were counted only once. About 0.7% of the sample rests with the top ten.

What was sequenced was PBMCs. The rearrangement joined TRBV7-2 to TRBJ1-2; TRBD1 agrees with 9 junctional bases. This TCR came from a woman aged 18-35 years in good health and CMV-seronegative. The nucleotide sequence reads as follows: TGTGCCAGCAGCGGCCACAGGGGGCCCTATGGCTACACCTTC. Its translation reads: CASSGHRGPYGYTF.